This T cell receptor (beta chain) was sequenced in a study of shared clonotypes between healthy human individuals. Each sample came from a Caucasian adult donor living in Nashville, Tennessee. Germline V gene data show CDR1 as MNHNS and CDR2 as SASEGT. V was pared by 0 bases and J by 1 base, with 10 bases between. The CDR3 is 16 amino acids. Deep-level settings were used for running the assay. The assay was immunoSEQ multiplex PCR, and TCRdb's table has in-frame clones only and misses some. The sample has hundreds of thousands of clones; just over 75% are singletons. The receptor was isolated from a woman between 40 and 55 years old in good health. Some clones in this sample may be carry-over from other donors' samples. The specimen was PBMCs. The chain has TRBV6-1 and TRBJ1-5; a possible D gene is TRBD1 (5 bases). CDR3: CASSEALQGSNQPQHF. DNA for the CDR3: TGTGCCAGCAGTGAAGCGCTTCAGGGCAGCAATCAGCCCCAGCATTTT.